Listed below are T cell receptor beta chains from one sample, sequenced in a study of CXCR3-negative and CXCR3-positive naive CD8 T cells. TCRdb processed the 5' RACE reads again and assigns one entry to each CDR3 protein, with no DNA. This table holds under 60,000 distinct CDR3 sequences. Sequenced sample: naive CXCR3+ CD8+ T cells from blood. The receptor source for this set is a human donor in good health. Some clones in this sample may be carry-over from other donors' samples. The CDR3 runs from the conserved cysteine through the conserved F or W. Clone size is not always given. Where it is, it says once, few, many or a class for expanded clones.

>TRBV5-1|-|TRBJ2-1
CASSSSGGYNEQFF
>TRBV12-3/TRBV12-4|-|TRBJ2-1
CASSFDSYNEQFF
>TRBV29-1|-|TRBJ1-1
CSVEDARGRADTEAFF
>TRBV15|-|TRBJ1-3
CATSPRVDRPHSGNTIYF
>TRBV11-3|-|TRBJ2-3
CASSPRDRDAGSTDTQYF
>TRBV15|medium-sized|TRBJ2-6
CATSVDRGAGANVLTF
>TRBV28|-|TRBJ1-5
CAIQGSDGGNQPQHF
>TRBV29-1|-|TRBJ2-1
CSVEGTHAYNEQFF
>TRBV3-1|-|TRBJ2-5
CASSQPGGTQETQYF
>TRBV6-2/TRBV6-3|-|TRBJ1-6
CASAAEFYNSPLHF
>TRBV9|-|TRBJ2-7
CASSPQGLAYEQYF
>TRBV29-1|-|TRBJ2-1
CSVLDRVNSYNEQFF
>TRBV6-5|-|TRBJ2-1
CASSYTANSYNEQFF
>TRBV6-1|-|TRBJ1-1
CASEQQGPLTEAFF
>TRBV15|-|TRBJ2-3
CATSREGTGSRLDTQYF
>TRBV25-1|-|TRBJ2-5
CASCGVGWETQYF
>TRBV29-1|-|TRBJ2-3
CSVAEGYTDTQYF
>TRBV29-1|-|TRBJ2-7
CSVEVEGSSYEQYF
>TRBV4-3|-|TRBJ2-1
CASSHGVYNEQFF
>TRBV28|-|TRBJ2-3
CASSLFAGGTDTQYF
>TRBV3-1|-|TRBJ2-5
CASSQILGRETQYF
>TRBV7-9|-|TRBJ1-1
CASSPGAAEAFF
>TRBV15|-|TRBJ1-6
CATSDSSYNSPLHF
>TRBV20-1|-|TRBJ2-7
CSAGLSGYEQYF
>TRBV24-1|-|TRBJ2-2
CATLDPGFGELFF
>TRBV2|-|TRBJ2-1
CASMGLAGVHNEQFF
>TRBV5-6|-|TRBJ2-7
CASSLPGYGTYEQYF
>TRBV20-1|-|TRBJ1-1
CSARDPQRLLNTEAFF
>TRBV6-5|-|TRBJ2-3
CASKSEGASTDTQYF
>TRBV9|-|TRBJ2-7
CASSAGQGGYEQYF
>TRBV4-3|-|TRBJ1-1
CASSQVSGYAEAFF
>TRBV7-2|-|TRBJ1-1
CASSPAVAEAFF
>TRBV20-1|-|TRBJ2-7
CSARDRVTSSRYYEQYF
>TRBV27|-|TRBJ2-2
CASSLQGSGELFF
>TRBV28|-|TRBJ1-5
CASSWAGGGNQPQHF
>TRBV10-2|-|TRBJ2-5
CASSETVVETQYF
>TRBV9|-|TRBJ2-5
CASSVVGGGLLQETQYF
>TRBV7-8|-|TRBJ2-3
CASSLPWGTDTQYF
>TRBV3-1|-|TRBJ2-7
CASSQDGAAYEQYF
>TRBV6-2/TRBV6-3|-|TRBJ2-1
CASIIGMDRDDEQFF
>TRBV6-6|-|TRBJ1-2
CAMQPWGPNYGYTF
>TRBV4-3|-|TRBJ1-5
CASSQDSGNYQPQHF